This T cell receptor beta chain was found in a study of cytomegalovirus exposure and HLA in healthy donors. Primers: 60 Vbeta forward and 13 Jbeta reverse. Libraries were prepared by immunoSEQ multiplex PCR; TCRdb keeps only in-frame clonotypes and omits some of them. Among under 70,000 clones listed, 60% to 80% were seen once. This clonotype was obtained from a female donor in good health and CMV-seronegative. The sequencing input was PBMCs.

CDR3 in amino acids: CASSFGSIPGYNEQFF. DNA for the CDR3: TGTGCCAGCAGCTTTGGCAGCATTCCCGGGTACAATGAGCAGTTCTTC. The chain has TRBV7-2 and TRBJ2-1; no firm D call. The CDR3 totals 16 residues. V gave up 3 bases and J gave up 4 bases, with 16 bases separating them. Germline lookup yields CDR1 SGHTA and CDR2 FQGNSA.